Below, 11 T cell receptor beta chains from the same sample are listed, as sequenced in a study of blood T cell repertoires in COVID-19. Generated by immunoSEQ multiplex PCR, the TCRdb table keeps only in-frame clones and is missing some. The sample has about 210,000 clones, under 85% seen once. The source material was peripheral blood. These receptors were taken from a woman older than 75 with COVID-19, enrolled during active disease.

CDR3 loop: CSASLAGDVHEQFF. The CDR3 bases are TGCAGTGCTAGTTTGGCGGGAGATGTACATGAGCAGTTCTTC. V is TRBV20-1 and J is TRBJ2-1, with TRBD2 matching 7 bases. The trim removed 3 bases at V and 8 bases at J, leaving 10 bases unmatched. The germline gives CDR1 DFQATT, CDR2 SNEGSKA (reference sequence). CDR3 length: 14 residues.

The table lists this clone with a few counts. The rearrangement joins TRBV3-1 (or the pseudogene TRBV3-2) to TRBJ1-4; D is unclear. Per germline, CDR1 LGHDT and CDR2 YNNKEL (reference sequence). This CDR3 is 14 amino acids long. V was shortened by 4 bases and J by 4 bases, with 10 bases between the two germline ends. Written as DNA, the CDR3 is TGTGCCAGCAGCCCCGGTACGCTTAATGAAAAACTGTTTTTT. Its translation: CASSPGTLNEKLFF.

The chain couples TRBV27 to TRBJ2-7; 7 bases align to TRBD1. V was pared by 4 bases and J by 2 bases, with 8 bases of the junction left unmatched. Germline V CDR1 and CDR2: MNHEY, SMNVEV (reference sequence). The CDR3 totals 15 residues. CDR3 DNA sequence: TGTGCCAGCAGTTCCCTGACAGGGAATCCCTACGAGCAGTACTTC. Protein product: CASSSLTGNPYEQYF.

The CDR3 spells CSGRTGIEQYF. CDR3 coding DNA: TGCAGCGGAAGGACAGGTATCGAGCAGTACTTC. This chain connects TRBV29-1 to TRBJ2-7; 7 nucleotides line up with TRBD1. The CDR3 has 11 residues. The germline V gene encodes CDR1 SQVTM and CDR2 ANQGSEA. V dropped 7 bases and J dropped 6; count of bases not matched to a gene: 6.

This chain joins TRBV11-2 and TRBJ1-3, with 7 bases lining up with TRBD1. Germline lookup yields CDR1 SGHAT and CDR2 FQNNGV. V lost 3 bases, J lost 8 bases, and 13 bases stayed unmatched. The CDR3 runs 16 residues. The DNA for the CDR3 is TGTGCCAGCAGCTTTACCCAGACAGGGCATTTTGACACCATATATTTT. Encoded protein: CASSFTQTGHFDTIYF. Together with reference TRBV11-2 and TRBJ1-3, the CDR3 gives the full variable domain: EAGVAQSPRYKIIEKRQSVAFWCNPISGHATLYWYQQILGQGPKLLIQFQNNGVVDDSQLPKDRFSAERLKGVDSTLKIQPAKLEDSAVYLCASSFTQTGHFDTIYFGEGSWLTVV.

The rearrangement uses TRBV2 and TRBJ1-2, with 8 nucleotides matching TRBD1. Germline V lookup: CDR1 SNHLY, CDR2 FYNNEI. The junction had 3 bases not matched to a gene; V was cut back by 4 bases and J by 8 bases. This CDR3 has 12 amino acids. The CDR3 is CASSGGQVGYTF. The CDR3 nucleotides are TGTGCCAGCAGTGGGGGACAGGTCGGCTACACCTTC.

The chain has TRBV19 and TRBJ1-1; D may be TRBD1 (6 bases). The V end was cut by 8 bases, the J end by 4 bases, with 20 bases between. Per the germline V gene, CDR1 is LNHDA and CDR2 is SQIVND (reference sequence). CDR3 length: 15 residues. The CDR3 loop reads CASGQRPNVGTEAFF. As DNA, the CDR3 is TGTGCCAGTGGACAGCGCCCAAATGTCGGCACTGAAGCTTTCTTT.

This chain uses TRBV9 with TRBJ1-2, with TRBD1 matching over 11 bases. Germline loops: CDR1 SGDLS, CDR2 YYNGEE. The CDR3 is made up of 15 amino acids. V lost 0 bases, J lost 8 bases, and 6 bases stayed unmatched. This CDR3 reads CASSVGGQGAVGYTF. The CDR3 DNA reads as TGTGCCAGCAGCGTAGGTGGACAGGGGGCGGTCGGCTACACCTTC.

The V and J genes are TRBV7-3 and TRBJ2-1, with D perhaps matching TRBD1 (6 bases). The germline V gene has CDR1 SGHTA and CDR2 FQGTGA. V shed 8 bases and J shed 5 bases, with 13 bases lying between them. CDR3 length equals 13 residues. The CDR3 nucleotides are TGTGCCAGCGGTCTGGACAGAAACAATGAGCAGTTCTTC. Its protein is CASGLDRNNEQFF.

This rearrangement joins TRBV19 to TRBJ2-6; D perhaps matches TRBD2 (6 bases). The germline V gene encodes CDR1 LNHDA and CDR2 SQIVND (reference sequence). V lost 5 bases, J lost 0 bases, and 8 bases lay in between. The CDR3 totals 15 residues. CDR3 protein: CASSAGHSGANVLTF. The CDR3, as DNA: TGTGCCAGTAGTGCGGGGCACTCTGGGGCCAACGTCCTGACTTTC.

This chain joins TRBV7-2 and TRBJ1-1; 7 bases are a match to TRBD1. The length of the CDR3 is 14 residues. Germline-derived CDR1 and CDR2 are SGHTA and FQGNSA. After removal of 6 bases from V and 5 bases from J, the junction contained 9 bases not matched to a gene. As DNA, the CDR3 is TGTGCCAGCAGTTGGGGACAGCGAGTTACTGAAGCTTTCTTT. It translates to CASSWGQRVTEAFF. Full variable domain (missing parts from reference TRBV7-2 and TRBJ1-1): GAGVSQSPSNKVTEKGKDVELRCDPISGHTALYWYRQSLGQGLEFLIYFQGNSAPDKSGLPSDRFSAERTGGSVSTLTIQRTQQEDSAVYLCASSWGQRVTEAFFGQGTRLTVV.